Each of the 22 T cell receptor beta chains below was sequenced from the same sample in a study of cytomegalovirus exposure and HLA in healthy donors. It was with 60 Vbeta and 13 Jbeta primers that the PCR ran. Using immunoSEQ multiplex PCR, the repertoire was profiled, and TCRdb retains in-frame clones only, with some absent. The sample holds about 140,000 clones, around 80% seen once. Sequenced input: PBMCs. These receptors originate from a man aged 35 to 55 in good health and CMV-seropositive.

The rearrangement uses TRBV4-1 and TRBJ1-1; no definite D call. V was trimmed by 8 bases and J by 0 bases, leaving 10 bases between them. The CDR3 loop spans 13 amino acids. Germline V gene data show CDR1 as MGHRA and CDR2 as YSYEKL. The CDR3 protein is CASLSQLNTEAFF. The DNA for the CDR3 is TGCGCCAGCCTCTCACAGTTGAACACTGAAGCTTTCTTT.

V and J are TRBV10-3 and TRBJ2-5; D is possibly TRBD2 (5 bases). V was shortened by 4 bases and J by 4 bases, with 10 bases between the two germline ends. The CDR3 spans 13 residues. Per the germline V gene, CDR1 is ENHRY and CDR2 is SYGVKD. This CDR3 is CAISAPGSETQYF. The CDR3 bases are TGTGCCATCAGTGCCCCGGGGTCAGAGACCCAGTACTTC.

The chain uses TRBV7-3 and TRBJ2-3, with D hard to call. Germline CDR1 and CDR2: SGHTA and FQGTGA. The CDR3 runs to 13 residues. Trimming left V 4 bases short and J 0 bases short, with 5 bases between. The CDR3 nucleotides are TGTGCCAGCAGCTCGTCTAGCACAGATACGCAGTATTTT. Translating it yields CASSSSSTDTQYF.

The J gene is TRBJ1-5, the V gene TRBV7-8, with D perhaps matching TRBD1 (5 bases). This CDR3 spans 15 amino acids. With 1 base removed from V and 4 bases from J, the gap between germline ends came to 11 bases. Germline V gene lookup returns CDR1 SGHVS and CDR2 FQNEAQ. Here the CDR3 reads CASSLEWGSNQPQHF. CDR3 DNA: TGTGCCAGCAGCTTAGAGTGGGGCTCAAATCAGCCCCAGCATTTT.

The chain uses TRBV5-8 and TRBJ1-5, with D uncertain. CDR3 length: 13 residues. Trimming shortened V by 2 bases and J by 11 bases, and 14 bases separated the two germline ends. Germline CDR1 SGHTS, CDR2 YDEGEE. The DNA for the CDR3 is TGTGCCAGCAGCTTCAGCAGGTCCTCAGCCCAGCATTTT. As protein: CASSFSRSSAQHF.

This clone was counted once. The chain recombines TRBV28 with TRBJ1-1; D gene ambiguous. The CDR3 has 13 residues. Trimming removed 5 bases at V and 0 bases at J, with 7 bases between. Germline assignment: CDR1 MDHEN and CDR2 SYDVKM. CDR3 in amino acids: CASSTQVNTEAFF. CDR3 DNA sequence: TGTGCCAGCAGTACTCAGGTGAACACTGAAGCTTTCTTT.

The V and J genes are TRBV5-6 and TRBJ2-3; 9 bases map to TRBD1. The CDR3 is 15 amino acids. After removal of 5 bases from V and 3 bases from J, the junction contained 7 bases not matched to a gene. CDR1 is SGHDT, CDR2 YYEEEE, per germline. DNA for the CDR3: TGTGCCAGCAGACCCGGGACAGGGAGTACAGATACGCAGTATTTT. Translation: CASRPGTGSTDTQYF.

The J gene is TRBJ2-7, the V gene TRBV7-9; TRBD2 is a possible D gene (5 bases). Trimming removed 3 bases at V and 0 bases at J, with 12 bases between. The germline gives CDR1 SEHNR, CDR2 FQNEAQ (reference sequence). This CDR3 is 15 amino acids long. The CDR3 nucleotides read TGTGCCAGCAGCTTCCCAGCGGTGAGCTCCTACGAGCAGTACTTC. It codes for CASSFPAVSSYEQYF.

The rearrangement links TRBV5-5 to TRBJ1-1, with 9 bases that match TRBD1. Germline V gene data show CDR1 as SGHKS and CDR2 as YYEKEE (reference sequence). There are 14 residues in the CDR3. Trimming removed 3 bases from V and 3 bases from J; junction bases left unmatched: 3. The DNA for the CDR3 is TGTGCCAGCAGCTGGACAGGGGAGGACACTGAAGCTTTCTTT. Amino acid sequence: CASSWTGEDTEAFF.

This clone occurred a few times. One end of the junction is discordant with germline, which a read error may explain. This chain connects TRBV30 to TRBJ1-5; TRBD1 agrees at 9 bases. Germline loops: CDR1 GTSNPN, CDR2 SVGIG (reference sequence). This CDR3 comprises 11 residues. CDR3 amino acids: CAWSVGTGRNF. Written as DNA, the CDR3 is TGTGCCTGGAGTGTTGGGACAGGGAGGAATTTT.

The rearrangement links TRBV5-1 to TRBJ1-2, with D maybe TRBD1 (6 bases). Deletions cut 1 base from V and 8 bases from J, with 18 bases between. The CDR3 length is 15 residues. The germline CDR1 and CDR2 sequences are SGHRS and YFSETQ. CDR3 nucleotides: TGCGCCAGCAGCTTGACCAATCAGGGGTTCGACGGCTACACCTTC. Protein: CASSLTNQGFDGYTF.

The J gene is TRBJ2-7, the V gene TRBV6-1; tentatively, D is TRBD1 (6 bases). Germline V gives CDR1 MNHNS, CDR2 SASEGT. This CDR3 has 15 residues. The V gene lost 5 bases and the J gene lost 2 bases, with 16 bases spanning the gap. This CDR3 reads CASSFPQGSPYEQYF. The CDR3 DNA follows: TGTGCCAGCAGTTTCCCCCAGGGGTCCCCCTACGAGCAGTACTTC.

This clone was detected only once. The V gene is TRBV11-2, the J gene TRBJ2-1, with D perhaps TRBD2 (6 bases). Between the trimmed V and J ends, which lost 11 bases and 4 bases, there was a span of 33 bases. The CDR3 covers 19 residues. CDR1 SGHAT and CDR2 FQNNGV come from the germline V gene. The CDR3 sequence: CAHLITSRNLERWYNEQFF. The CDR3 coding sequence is TGTGCCCACTTGATAACTAGCAGGAACCTCGAGAGGTGGTACAATGAGCAGTTCTTC.

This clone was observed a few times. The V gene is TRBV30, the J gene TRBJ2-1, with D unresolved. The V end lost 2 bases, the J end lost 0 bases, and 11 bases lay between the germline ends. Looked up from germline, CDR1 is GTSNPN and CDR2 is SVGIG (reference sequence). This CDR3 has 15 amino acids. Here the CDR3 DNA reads TGTGCCTGGAGTCGGCGGATAAGCTCCTACAATGAGCAGTTCTTC. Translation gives CAWSRRISSYNEQFF.

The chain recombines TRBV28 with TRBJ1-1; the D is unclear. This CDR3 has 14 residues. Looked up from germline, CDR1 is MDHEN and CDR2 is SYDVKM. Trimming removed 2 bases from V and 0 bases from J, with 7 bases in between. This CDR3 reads CASSLLRVNTEAFF. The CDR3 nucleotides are TGTGCCAGCAGTTTACTACGGGTGAACACTGAAGCTTTCTTT.

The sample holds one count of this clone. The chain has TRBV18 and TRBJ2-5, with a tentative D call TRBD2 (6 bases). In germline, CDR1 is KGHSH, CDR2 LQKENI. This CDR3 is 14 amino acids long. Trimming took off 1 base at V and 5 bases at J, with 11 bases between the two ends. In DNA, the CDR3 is TGTGCCAGCTCACCACGGCGGGGCTTTGAGACCCAGTACTTC. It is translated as CASSPRRGFETQYF.

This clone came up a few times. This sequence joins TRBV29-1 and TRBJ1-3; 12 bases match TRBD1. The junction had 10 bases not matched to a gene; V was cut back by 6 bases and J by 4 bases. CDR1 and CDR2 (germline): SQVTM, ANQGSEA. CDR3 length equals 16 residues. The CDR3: CSVTGTGGSWGNTIYF. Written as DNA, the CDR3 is TGCAGCGTCACCGGGACAGGGGGCTCGTGGGGAAACACCATATATTTT.

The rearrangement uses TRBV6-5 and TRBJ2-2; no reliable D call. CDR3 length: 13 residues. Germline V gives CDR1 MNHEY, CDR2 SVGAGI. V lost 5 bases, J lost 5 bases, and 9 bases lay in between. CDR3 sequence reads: CASSRVKTGELFF. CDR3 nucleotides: TGTGCCAGCAGTAGAGTTAAGACCGGGGAGCTGTTTTTT.

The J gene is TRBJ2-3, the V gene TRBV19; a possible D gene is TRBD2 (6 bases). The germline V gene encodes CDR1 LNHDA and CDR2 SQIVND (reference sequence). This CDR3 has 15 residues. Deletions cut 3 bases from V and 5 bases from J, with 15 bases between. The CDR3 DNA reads TGTGCCAGTAGTATGATTCGTGGAGCGGGAGATACGCAGTATTTT. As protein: CASSMIRGAGDTQYF.

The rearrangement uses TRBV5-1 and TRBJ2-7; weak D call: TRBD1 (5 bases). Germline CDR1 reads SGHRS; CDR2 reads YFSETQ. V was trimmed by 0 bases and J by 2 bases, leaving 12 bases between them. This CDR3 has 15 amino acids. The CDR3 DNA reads TGCGCCAGCAGCTTGGAGGCGCAGGGCGCCTACGAGCAGTACTTC. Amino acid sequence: CASSLEAQGAYEQYF.

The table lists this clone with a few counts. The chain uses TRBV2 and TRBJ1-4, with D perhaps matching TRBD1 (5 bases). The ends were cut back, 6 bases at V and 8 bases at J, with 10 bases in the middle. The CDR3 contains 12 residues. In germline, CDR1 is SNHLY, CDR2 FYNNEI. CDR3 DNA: TGTGCCAGCAGCCAGGGTGGGGAAAAACTGTTTTTT. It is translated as CASSQGGEKLFF.

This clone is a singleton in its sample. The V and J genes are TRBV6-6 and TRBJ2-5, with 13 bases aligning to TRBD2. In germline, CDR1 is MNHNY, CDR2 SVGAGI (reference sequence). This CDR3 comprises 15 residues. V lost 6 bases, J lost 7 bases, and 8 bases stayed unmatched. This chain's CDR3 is CASSLGTSGIRTQYF. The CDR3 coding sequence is TGTGCCAGCAGCCTCGGGACTAGCGGGATCCGGACCCAGTACTTC.